Listed below are T cell receptor beta chains from one sample, sequenced in a study of blood T cell repertoires in COVID-19. Clones were sequenced by immunoSEQ multiplex PCR, and TCRdb holds only the in-frame ones, with some missing. Of under 250,000 clones listed, roughly 80% are singletons. Material: peripheral blood. The receptors stem from a man in his fifties or sixties with active or convalescent COVID-19. Each CDR3 is given with its conserved first and last residue. A D gene is named only where the DNA matches it firmly. Size tells how often a clone was seen (once, few, many) or the class of an expanded clone, and some rows leave it out.

j_call d_call clone_size v_call cdr3_aa cdr3_nt
TRBJ1-2 - - TRBV9 CASSVAAGVNYGYTF TGTGCCAGCAGCGTAGCGGCAGGGGTTAACTATGGCTACACCTTC
TRBJ2-5 - - TRBV11-1 CASSLGGTSFGETQYF TGTGCCAGCAGCCTAGGGGGTACTAGTTTCGGAGAGACCCAGTACTTC
TRBJ1-3 TRBD1 - TRBV6-5 CASRPGGLGNTIYF TGTGCCAGCAGGCCAGGGGGTTTGGGAAACACCATATATTTT
TRBJ2-4 TRBD2 - TRBV19 CASSIGLAELAKNIQYF TGTGCCAGTAGTATAGGTCTAGCGGAACTAGCCAAAAACATTCAGTACTTC
TRBJ1-1 TRBD1 - TRBV9 CASSPRDRGLTEAFF TGTGCCAGCAGCCCCCGGGACAGGGGGCTTACTGAAGCTTTCTTT
TRBJ2-2 - once TRBV13 CASSPRRVLGGELFF TGTGCCAGCAGCCCCCGCAGGGTGTTAGGCGGGGAGCTGTTTTTT
TRBJ1-2 TRBD1 - TRBV19 CASSRQGAGYTF TGTGCCAGTAGTAGACAGGGGGCTGGCTACACCTTC
TRBJ1-1 - - TRBV30 CALGPRAFF TGTGCCTTGGGACCGAGGGCTTTCTTT
TRBJ2-1 TRBD1 - TRBV7-6 CASSLTGSGYNEQFF TGTGCCAGCAGCTTGACAGGGTCTGGCTACAATGAGCAGTTCTTC
TRBJ2-1 - - TRBV30 CAWSPGSSYNEQFF TGTGCCTGGAGCCCGGGTAGCTCCTACAATGAGCAGTTCTTC